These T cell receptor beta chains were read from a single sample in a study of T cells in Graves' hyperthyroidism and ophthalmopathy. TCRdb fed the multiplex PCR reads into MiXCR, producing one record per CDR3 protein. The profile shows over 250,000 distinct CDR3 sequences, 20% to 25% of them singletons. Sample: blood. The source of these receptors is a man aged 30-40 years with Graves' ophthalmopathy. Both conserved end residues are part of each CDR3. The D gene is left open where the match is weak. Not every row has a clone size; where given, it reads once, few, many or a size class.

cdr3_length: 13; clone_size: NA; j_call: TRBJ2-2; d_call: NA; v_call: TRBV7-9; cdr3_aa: CASSLASPGELFF; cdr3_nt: TGTGCCAGCAGCTTAGCATCGCCCGGGGAGCTGTTTTTT
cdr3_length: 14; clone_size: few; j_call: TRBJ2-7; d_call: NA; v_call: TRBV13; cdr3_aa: CASSLFGGTYEQYF; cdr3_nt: TGTGCCAGCAGCTTATTTGGAGGAACCTACGAGCAGTACTTC
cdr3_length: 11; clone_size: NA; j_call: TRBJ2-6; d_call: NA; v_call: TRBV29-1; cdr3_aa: CSAEWANVLTF; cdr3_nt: TGCAGCGCTGAATGGGCCAACGTCCTGACTTTC
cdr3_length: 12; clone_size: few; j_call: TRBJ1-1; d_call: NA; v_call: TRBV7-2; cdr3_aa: CASSFLGPEAFF; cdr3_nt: TGTGCCAGCAGCTTTTTAGGGCCTGAAGCTTTCTTT
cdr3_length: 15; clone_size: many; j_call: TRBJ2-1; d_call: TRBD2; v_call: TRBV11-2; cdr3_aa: CASTTPGLAINEQFF; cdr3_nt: TGTGCCAGCACCACACCGGGACTAGCGATCAATGAGCAGTTCTTC
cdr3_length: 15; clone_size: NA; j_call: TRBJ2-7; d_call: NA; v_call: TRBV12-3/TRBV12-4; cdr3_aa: CASRLRGSSSYEQYF; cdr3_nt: TGTGCCAGCAGGCTTAGGGGGTCGAGCTCCTACGAGCAGTACTTC
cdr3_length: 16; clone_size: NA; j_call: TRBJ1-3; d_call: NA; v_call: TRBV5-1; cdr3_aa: CASSLGGTASGNTIYF; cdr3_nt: TGCGCCAGCAGCTTGGGTGGCACCGCCTCTGGAAACACCATATATTTT
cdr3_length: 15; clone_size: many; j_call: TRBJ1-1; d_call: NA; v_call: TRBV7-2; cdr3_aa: CASSSQGAGNTEAFF; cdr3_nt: TGTGCCAGCAGCTCCCAGGGAGCGGGAAACACTGAAGCTTTCTTT
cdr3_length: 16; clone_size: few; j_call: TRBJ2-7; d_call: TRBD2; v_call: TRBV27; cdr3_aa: CASTKSSGRLSYEQYF; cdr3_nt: TGTGCCAGCACCAAATCTAGCGGGAGGCTGTCCTACGAGCAGTACTTC
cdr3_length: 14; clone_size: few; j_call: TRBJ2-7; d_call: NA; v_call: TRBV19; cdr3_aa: CASSIGGSGDEQYF; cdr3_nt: TGTGCCAGTAGTATCGGAGGGAGCGGTGACGAGCAGTACTTC
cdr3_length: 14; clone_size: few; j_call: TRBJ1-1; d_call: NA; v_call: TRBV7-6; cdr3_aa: CASSRSGGGTEAFF; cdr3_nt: TGTGCCAGCAGCCGCAGCGGGGGGGGCACTGAAGCTTTCTTT
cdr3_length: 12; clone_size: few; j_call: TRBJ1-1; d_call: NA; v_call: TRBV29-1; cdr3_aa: CSAAGRRGEAFF; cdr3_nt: TGCAGCGCCGCGGGAAGGCGGGGTGAAGCTTTCTTT
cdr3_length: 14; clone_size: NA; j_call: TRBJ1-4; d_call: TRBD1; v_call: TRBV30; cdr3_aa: CAWSGTAVREKLFF; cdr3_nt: TGTGCCTGGTCCGGGACAGCAGTAAGGGAAAAACTGTTTTTT
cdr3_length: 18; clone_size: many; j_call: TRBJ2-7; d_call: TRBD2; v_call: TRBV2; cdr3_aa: CASSESPPSSGRLYEQYF; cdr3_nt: TGTGCCAGCAGTGAATCCCCTCCGTCTAGCGGGAGATTGTACGAGCAGTACTTC
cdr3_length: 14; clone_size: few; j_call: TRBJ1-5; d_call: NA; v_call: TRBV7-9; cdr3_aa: CASSPDSWGQPQHF; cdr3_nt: TGTGCCAGCAGCCCGGACAGTTGGGGTCAGCCCCAGCATTTT
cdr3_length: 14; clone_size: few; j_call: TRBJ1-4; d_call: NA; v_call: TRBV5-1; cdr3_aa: CASGWDGTNEKLFF; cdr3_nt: TGCGCCAGCGGATGGGACGGCACTAATGAAAAACTGTTTTTT
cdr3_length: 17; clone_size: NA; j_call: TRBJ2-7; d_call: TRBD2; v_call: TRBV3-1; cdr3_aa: CASSQDIGTGREGEQYF; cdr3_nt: TGTGCCAGCAGCCAAGATATTGGGACCGGTCGGGAGGGGGAGCAGTACTTC
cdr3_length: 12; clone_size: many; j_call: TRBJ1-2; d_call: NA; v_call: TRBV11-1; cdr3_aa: CASSPNGIGYTF; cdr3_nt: TGTGCCAGCAGCCCCAACGGCATCGGCTACACCTTC
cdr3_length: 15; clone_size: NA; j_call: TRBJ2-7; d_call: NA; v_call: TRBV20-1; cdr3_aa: CSARVVEDNSYEQYF; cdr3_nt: TGCAGTGCTAGAGTAGTGGAGGACAACTCCTACGAGCAGTACTTC
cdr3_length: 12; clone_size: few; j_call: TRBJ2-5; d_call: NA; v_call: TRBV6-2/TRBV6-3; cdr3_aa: CASGTVQETQYF; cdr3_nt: TGTGCCAGCGGTACAGTCCAAGAGACCCAGTACTTC
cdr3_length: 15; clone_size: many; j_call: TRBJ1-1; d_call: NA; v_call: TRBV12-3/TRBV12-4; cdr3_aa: CASSPAGGVRTEAFF; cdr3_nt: TGTGCCAGCAGTCCCGCGGGGGGCGTACGCACTGAAGCTTTCTTT
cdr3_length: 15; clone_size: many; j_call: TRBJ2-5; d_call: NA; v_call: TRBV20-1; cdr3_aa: CSAGGTASRAETQYF; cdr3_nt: TGCAGTGCTGGCGGGACAGCCTCTCGTGCGGAGACCCAGTACTTC
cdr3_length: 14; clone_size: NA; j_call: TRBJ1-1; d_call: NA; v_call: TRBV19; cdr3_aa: CASSMMERDTEAFF; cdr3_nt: TGTGCCAGTAGTATGATGGAGCGGGACACTGAAGCTTTCTTT
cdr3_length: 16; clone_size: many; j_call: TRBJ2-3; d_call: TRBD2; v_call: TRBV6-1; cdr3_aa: CASSERAGGWADTQYF; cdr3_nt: TGTGCCAGCAGTGAAAGAGCGGGAGGTTGGGCAGATACGCAGTATTTT
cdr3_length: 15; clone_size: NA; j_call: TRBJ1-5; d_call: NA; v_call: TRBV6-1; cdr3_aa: CASRLNRDSNQPQHF; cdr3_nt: TGTGCCAGCAGACTAAACAGGGATAGCAATCAGCCCCAGCATTTT
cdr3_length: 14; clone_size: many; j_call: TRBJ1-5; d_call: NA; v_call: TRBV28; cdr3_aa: CASSFQGSNQPQHF; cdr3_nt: TGTGCCAGCAGTTTTCAGGGTAGCAATCAGCCCCAGCATTTT
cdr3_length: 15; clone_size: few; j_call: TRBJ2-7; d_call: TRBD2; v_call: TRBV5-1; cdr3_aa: CASSHGTSLPYEQYF; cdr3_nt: TGCGCCAGCAGCCATGGGACTAGCCTTCCCTACGAGCAGTACTTC
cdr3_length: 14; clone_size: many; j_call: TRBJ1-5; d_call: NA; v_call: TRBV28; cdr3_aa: CASRRQGSNQPQHF; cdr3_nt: TGTGCCAGCAGGCGCCAGGGTAGCAATCAGCCCCAGCATTTT
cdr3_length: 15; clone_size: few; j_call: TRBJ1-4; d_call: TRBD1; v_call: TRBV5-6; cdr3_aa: CASSLVWDRNEKLFF; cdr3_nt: TGTGCCAGCAGCTTGGTATGGGACAGAAATGAAAAACTGTTTTTT
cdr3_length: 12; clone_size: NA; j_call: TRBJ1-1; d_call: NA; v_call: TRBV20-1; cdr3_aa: CSAGTFITEAFF; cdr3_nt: TGCAGTGCGGGCACCTTTATCACTGAAGCTTTCTTT
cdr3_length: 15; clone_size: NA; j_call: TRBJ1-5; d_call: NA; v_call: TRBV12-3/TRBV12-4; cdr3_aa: CASSFRVEGNQAQHF; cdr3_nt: TGTGCCAGCAGTTTTAGGGTGGAGGGGAATCAGGCCCAGCATTTT
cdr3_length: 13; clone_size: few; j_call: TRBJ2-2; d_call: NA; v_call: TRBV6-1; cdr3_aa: CASSVMRAGELFF; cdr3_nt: TGTGCCAGCAGTGTCATGAGGGCCGGGGAGCTGTTTTTT
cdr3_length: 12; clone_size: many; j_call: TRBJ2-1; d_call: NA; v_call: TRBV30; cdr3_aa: CALDGLHNEQFF; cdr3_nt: TGTGCCTTGGACGGACTCCACAATGAGCAGTTCTTC
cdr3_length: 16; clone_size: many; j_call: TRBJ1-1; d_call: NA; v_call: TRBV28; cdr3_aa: CASSLRLAQMNTEAFF; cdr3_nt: TGTGCCAGCAGTTTAAGACTGGCACAGATGAACACTGAAGCTTTCTTT
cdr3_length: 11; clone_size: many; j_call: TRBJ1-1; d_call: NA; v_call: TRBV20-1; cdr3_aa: CSARLNTEAFF; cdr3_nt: TGCAGTGCTAGACTGAACACTGAAGCTTTCTTT
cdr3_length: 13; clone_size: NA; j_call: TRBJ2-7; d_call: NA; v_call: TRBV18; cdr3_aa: CASSPEDTYEQYF; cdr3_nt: TGTGCCAGCTCACCGGAAGACACCTACGAGCAGTACTTC
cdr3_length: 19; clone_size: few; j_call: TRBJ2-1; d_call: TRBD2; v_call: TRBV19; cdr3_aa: CASRGRLAGVRASYNEQFF; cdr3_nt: TGTGCCAGTAGGGGAAGACTAGCGGGAGTACGAGCATCCTACAATGAGCAGTTCTTC
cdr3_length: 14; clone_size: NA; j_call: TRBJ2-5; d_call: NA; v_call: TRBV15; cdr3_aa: CATSRDPSQETQYF; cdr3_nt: TGTGCCACCAGCAGAGATCCCAGTCAGGAGACCCAGTACTTC
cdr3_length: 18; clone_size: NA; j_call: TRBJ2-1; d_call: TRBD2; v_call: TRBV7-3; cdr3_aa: CASSLEGGTSGMLGEQFF; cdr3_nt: TGTGCCAGCAGCTTAGAGGGGGGGACTAGCGGGATGTTGGGTGAGCAGTTCTTC
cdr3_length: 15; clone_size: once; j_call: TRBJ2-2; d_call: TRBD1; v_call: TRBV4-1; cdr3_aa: CASSPLGGLAGELFF; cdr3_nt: TGCGCCAGCAGTCCTCTAGGGGGCCTGGCCGGGGAGCTGTTTTTT
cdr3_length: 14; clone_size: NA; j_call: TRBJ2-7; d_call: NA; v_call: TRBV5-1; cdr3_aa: CASTLDGRNYEQYF; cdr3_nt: TGCGCCAGCACCTTAGACGGTAGAAACTACGAGCAGTACTTC
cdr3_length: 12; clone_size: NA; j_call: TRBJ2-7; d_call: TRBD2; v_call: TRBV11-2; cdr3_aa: CASREASYEQYF; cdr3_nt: TGTGCCTCTCGGGAGGCCTCCTACGAGCAGTACTTC
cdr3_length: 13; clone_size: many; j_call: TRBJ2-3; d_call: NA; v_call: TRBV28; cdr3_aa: CASWPGVADAQYF; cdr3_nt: TGTGCCAGCTGGCCAGGGGTGGCAGATGCGCAGTATTTT
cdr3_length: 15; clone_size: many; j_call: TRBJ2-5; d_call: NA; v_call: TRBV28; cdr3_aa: CASRARDQGRETQYF; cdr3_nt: TGTGCCAGCAGGGCCCGGGACCAAGGTCGAGAGACCCAGTACTTC
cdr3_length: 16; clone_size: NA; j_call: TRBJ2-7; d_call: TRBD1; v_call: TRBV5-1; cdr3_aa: CASGSKPGQASYEQYF; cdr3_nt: TGCGCCAGCGGTTCGAAACCGGGACAGGCCTCCTACGAGCAGTACTTC
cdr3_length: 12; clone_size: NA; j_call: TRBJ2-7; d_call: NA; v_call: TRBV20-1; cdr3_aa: CSARDLGVEQYF; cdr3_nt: TGCAGTGCTAGAGATTTAGGGGTCGAGCAGTACTTC
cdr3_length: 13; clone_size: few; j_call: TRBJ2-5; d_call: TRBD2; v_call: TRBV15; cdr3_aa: CATSSSGGETQYF; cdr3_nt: TGTGCCACCAGCAGTAGCGGGGGGGAGACCCAGTACTTC
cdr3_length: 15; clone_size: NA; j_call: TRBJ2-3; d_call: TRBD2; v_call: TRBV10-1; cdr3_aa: CASASTSGHTDTQYF; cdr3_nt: TGCGCCAGCGCTTCGACTAGCGGACACACAGATACGCAGTATTTT
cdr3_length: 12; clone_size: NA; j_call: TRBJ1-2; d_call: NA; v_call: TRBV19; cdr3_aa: CASKGPNYGYTF; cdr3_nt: TGTGCAAGTAAGGGGCCAAACTATGGCTACACCTTC
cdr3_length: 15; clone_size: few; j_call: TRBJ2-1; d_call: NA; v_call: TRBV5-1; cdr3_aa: CASSLEVQGTNEQFF; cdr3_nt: TGCGCCAGCAGCTTGGAAGTACAGGGCACGAATGAGCAGTTCTTC
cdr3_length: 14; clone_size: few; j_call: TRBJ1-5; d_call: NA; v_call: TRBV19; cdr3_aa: CASLNPYSNQPQHF; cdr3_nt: TGTGCCAGTCTCAACCCCTATAGCAATCAGCCCCAGCATTTT
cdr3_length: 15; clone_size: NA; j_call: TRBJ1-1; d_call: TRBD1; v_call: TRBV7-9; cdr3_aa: CASSRRQGENTEAFF; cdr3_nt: TGTGCCAGCAGCCGACGACAGGGCGAGAACACTGAAGCTTTCTTT
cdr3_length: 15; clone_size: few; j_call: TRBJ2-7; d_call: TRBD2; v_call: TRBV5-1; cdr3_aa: CASSLGGRGSYEQYF; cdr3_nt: TGCGCCAGCAGCTTGGGCGGGAGAGGTTCCTACGAGCAGTACTTC
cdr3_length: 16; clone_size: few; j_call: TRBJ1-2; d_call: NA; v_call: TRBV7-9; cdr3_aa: CASSIEYTAANYGYTF; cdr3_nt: TGTGCCAGCAGCATAGAATATACAGCAGCTAACTATGGCTACACCTTC